Listed here is a single TCR beta chain. The data originate from a study of technical replicates of blood from several donors. The CDR3 consists of 12 residues. Per germline, CDR1 MNHNY and CDR2 SVGAGI (reference sequence). Trimming cost V 5 bases and J 11 bases; bases outside gene matches: 8. Profiled with immunoSEQ multiplex PCR; TCRdb holds only in-frame clones, not every one. The sample lists approximately 75,000 clones, roughly 95% seen once, with 0.36% in the top ten. The sample consisted of T cells isolated from PBMCs. This TCR came from a human donor in good health. The chain is built from TRBV6-6 and TRBJ1-1, with 7 bases lining up with TRBD1. CDR3 sequence reads: CASSVTGKPAFF. CDR3 bases: TGTGCCAGCAGTGTGACAGGGAAACCCGCTTTCTTT.